What follows are 19 T cell receptor beta chains derived from one specimen sequenced in a study of blood T cell repertoires in COVID-19. Data came from immunoSEQ multiplex PCR; TCRdb stores just in-frame clones and leaves some out. The table records under 150,000 clones, 65% to 90% of them present only once. Sequencing input: peripheral blood. The receptors derive from an elderly man with acute or convalescent COVID-19.

The J gene is TRBJ2-7, the V gene TRBV10-3; 10 nucleotides align to TRBD2. This CDR3 is built from 17 residues. V gave up 7 bases and J gave up 5 bases; unmatched junction bases: 17. Per the germline V gene, CDR1 is ENHRY and CDR2 is SYGVKD. The CDR3 here is CAITRSRTSGTSHEQYF. In DNA form, the CDR3 reads TGTGCCATCACTCGATCCCGGACTAGCGGTACGTCCCACGAGCAGTACTTC.

In this sample, this clone turned up once. The chain combines TRBV6-1 with TRBJ1-2; D not resolved. This CDR3 is 14 amino acids long. V was pared by 0 bases and J by 4 bases, with 9 bases between. Germline loops: CDR1 MNHNS, CDR2 SASEGT. CDR3 residues: CASSEAGDFYGYTF. The CDR3 DNA is TGTGCCAGCAGTGAAGCAGGAGACTTCTATGGCTACACCTTC.

This clone came up once. J is TRBJ2-7 and V is TRBV27; the match to TRBD1 covers 10 bases. V shed 0 bases, J shed 4 bases, and the junction held 6 bases outside the gene matches. Germline V gene lookup returns CDR1 MNHEY and CDR2 SMNVEV (reference sequence). This CDR3 is built from 16 residues. The CDR3 coding sequence is TGTGCCAGCAGTTTATCACGGACAGGGGGAACGTACGAGCAGTACTTC. Its translation: CASSLSRTGGTYEQYF.

The chain joins TRBV5-1 to TRBJ1-2, with D maybe TRBD1 (5 bases). Trimming left V 1 base short and J 9 bases short, with 16 bases between. Germline assignment: CDR1 SGHRS and CDR2 YFSETQ. The CDR3 sequence is 14 residues long. DNA for the CDR3: TGCGCCAGCAGCTTGAGATGGGGCGCGGATAGCTACACCTTC. Residues: CASSLRWGADSYTF.

The rearrangement joins TRBV12-5 to TRBJ2-7; no definite D call. In germline, CDR1 is LGHNT, CDR2 FRNRAP. V lost 6 bases, J lost 5 bases, and 11 bases lay in between. CDR3 size: 12 residues. The CDR3 DNA sequence: TGTGCTAGTGGCCTTGTCCCCGACGAGCAGTACTTC. Protein product: CASGLVPDEQYF.

The gene calls are TRBV5-1 and TRBJ2-3; D is unclear. Germline V gene sequence: CDR1 SGHRS, CDR2 YFSETQ. V dropped 4 bases and J dropped 2 bases, with 14 bases sitting between them. CDR3 length equals 15 residues. The CDR3: CASSPLGGATDTQYF. The CDR3 region has the DNA TGCGCCAGCAGCCCCCTTGGTGGAGCCACAGATACGCAGTATTTT.

A few counts support this clone. The chain links TRBV6-2 or TRBV6-3 to TRBJ2-5; tentative D call: TRBD1 (6 bases). The CDR3 contains 15 residues. Germline CDR1 and CDR2: MNHEY and SVGEGT. The ends were cut back, 4 bases at V and 5 bases at J, with 17 bases in the middle. The CDR3, as DNA: TGTGCCAGCAGTTCGGGACAATTCACGTCGGAGACCCAGTACTTC. Translated, it gives CASSSGQFTSETQYF.

V usage is TRBV7-3 and J usage is TRBJ1-2; possibly TRBD1 for D (6 bases). Trimming cost V 2 bases and J 4 bases, with 17 bases left between them. The germline CDR1 and CDR2 sequences are SGHTA and FQGTGA. The CDR3 loop spans 16 amino acids. DNA for the CDR3: TGTGCCAGCAGCTTATTTCCCGTGGGGGCCGGCTATGGCTACACCTTC. Translated, it gives CASSLFPVGAGYGYTF.

This clone was counted ten times or more. The chain links TRBV3-1 (or the pseudogene TRBV3-2) to TRBJ2-5, with a weak D call TRBD2 (6 bases). The V and J ends lost 0 bases and 4 bases respectively, with 18 bases between them. This CDR3 is 17 amino acids long. The germline gives CDR1 LGHDT, CDR2 YNNKEL (reference sequence). Here the CDR3 DNA reads TGTGCCAGCAGCCAAGAAGGGAAGCGGGTCCTGATAGAGACCCAGTACTTC. It specifies CASSQEGKRVLIETQYF.

In DNA, the CDR3 is TGTGCCAGTACCAGAGGGGGGGACTCTTACAATGAGCAGTTCTTC. It is translated as CASTRGGDSYNEQFF. This chain links TRBV19 with TRBJ2-1; a possible D gene is TRBD2 (7 bases). Trimming removed 7 bases at V and 4 bases at J, with 17 bases between. Germline V gene lookup returns CDR1 LNHDA and CDR2 SQIVND (reference sequence). CDR3 size: 15 residues.

This rearrangement joins TRBV7-2 to TRBJ1-2; D might be TRBD1 (5 bases). In germline, CDR1 is SGHTA, CDR2 FQGNSA. V shed 1 base and J shed 4 bases, with 13 bases lying between them. The CDR3 consists of 15 residues. The CDR3 coding sequence is TGTGCCAGCAGCTTAGGGCGGGGGGGGATCTATGGCTACACCTTC. Its protein product is CASSLGRGGIYGYTF.

The V gene is TRBV5-5, the J gene TRBJ1-2; D perhaps matches TRBD1 (6 bases). V was shortened by 0 bases and J by 3 bases, with 18 bases between the two germline ends. The CDR3 runs to 17 residues. Per the germline V gene, CDR1 is SGHKS and CDR2 is YYEKEE (reference sequence). The CDR3 DNA follows: TGTGCCAGCAGCTTGGACGGGGGGGCCGGCTTCCACTATGGCTACACCTTC. It specifies CASSLDGGAGFHYGYTF.

With regard to this clone: No DNA is shown, since the ends of the CDR3 on it are uncertain; the CDR3 is the one TCRdb lists. V usage is TRBV6-5 and J usage is TRBJ2-1; TRBD2 was called by the table and not checked on the DNA. Germline CDR1 reads MNHEY; CDR2 reads SVGAGI. The CDR3 has 16 amino acids, counting both end residues. The CDR3 region is CASSSSTSGSYNEQFF.

The chain links TRBV5-1 to TRBJ1-2, with 9 bases aligning to TRBD1. The trim removed 6 bases at V and 1 base at J, leaving 7 bases unmatched. Germline values: CDR1 SGHRS, CDR2 YFSETQ. The CDR3 loop spans 15 amino acids. The CDR3 nucleotides read TGCGCCAGCACCATGGGACAGGGAGTTAACTATGGCTACACCTTC. Its translation: CASTMGQGVNYGYTF. Full variable domain (remainder filled in from reference TRBV5-1 and TRBJ1-2): KAGVTQTPRYLIKTRGQQVTLSCSPISGHRSVSWYQQTPGQGLQFLFEYFSETQRNKGNFPGRFSGRQFSNSRSEMNVSTLELGDSALYLCASTMGQGVNYGYTFGSGTRLTVV.

This clone was seen a handful of times. This rearrangement joins TRBV21-1 to TRBJ2-7; the DNA was not compared with TRBD2, the D call given in the table. TRBV21-1 is classified as a pseudogene. CDR3 length: 14 amino acids. The CDR3 here is CASSPKTDCNEQYF. The CDR3 bases are TGTGCCAGCAGCCCTAAAACCGACTGCAACGAGCAGTACTTC.

J is TRBJ2-7 and V is TRBV12-3 or TRBV12-4, with a weak D call TRBD1 (6 bases). The CDR3 spans 13 residues. Trimming shortened V by 3 bases and J by 5 bases, and 11 bases separated the two germline ends. The CDR3 loop reads CASSFWGRDEQYF. DNA for the CDR3: TGTGCCAGCAGTTTTTGGGGGCGGGACGAGCAGTACTTC.

The chain uses TRBV19 and TRBJ2-3; 7 nucleotides line up with TRBD2. The CDR3 extends over 16 amino acids. V lost 3 bases to trimming and J lost 4 bases; unmatched junction nucleotides: 10. Germline values: CDR1 LNHDA, CDR2 SQIVND (reference sequence). Here the CDR3 reads CASSIYGGRQSDTQYF. CDR3 in DNA: TGTGCCAGTAGTATTTATGGCGGGAGACAGTCAGATACGCAGTATTTT.

The rearrangement uses TRBV11-1 and TRBJ1-1; 11 bases map to TRBD1. This CDR3 contains 15 residues. Germline V gene data show CDR1 as SGHAT and CDR2 as FQDESV (reference sequence). V lost 5 bases and J lost 5; bases outside the gene matches: 7. CDR3 sequence (DNA): TGTGCCAGCAGCGTCTCGGGACAGGGGGGGACTGAAGCTTTCTTT. It translates to CASSVSGQGGTEAFF.

The rearrangement uses TRBV6-2 or TRBV6-3 and TRBJ1-5; no reliable D call. V lost 6 bases to trimming and J lost 3 bases, with 12 bases between them. The CDR3 spans 14 residues. Per germline, CDR1 MNHEY and CDR2 SVGEGT. The CDR3 is CASSARESNQPQHF. In DNA form, the CDR3 reads TGTGCCAGCAGCGCGAGGGAATCCAATCAGCCCCAGCATTTT.